This TCR beta chain comes out of a study of breast tumors, draining lymph nodes, adjacent tissues. TCRdb fed the multiplex PCR reads into MiXCR, producing one record per CDR3 protein. Of some 66,000 distinct CDR3 sequences in the sample, 57% were seen once. To note about this clonotype: Its specificity is unknown. The junction and the germline gene differ at one end; a read error may be behind it.

Overall study findings and caveats: Tumor repertoires ranked between lymph nodes and nontumor tissue in diversity, with V and J gene preferences. Luminal-like breast cancer showed significantly greater tumor-nontumor repertoire similarity than basal-like breast cancer did.

The clonotype comes from a female donor with breast cancer. Some clones in this sample may be carry-over from other donors' samples. The specimen was breast tumor tissue.

The DNA of the CDR3 is TGTGCTAGCAGCGTTGAGGGCCGGGTCTACGAGCAGTACTTC. Encoded protein: CASSVEGRVYEQYF. This sequence joins TRBV5-4 and TRBJ2-7, with D perhaps matching TRBD2 (5 bases). This CDR3 is 14 amino acids long. CDR1 SGHNT and CDR2 YYREEE come from the germline V gene (reference sequence). Full variable domain (remainder filled in from reference TRBV5-4 and TRBJ2-7): ETGVTQSPTHLIKTRGQQVTLRCSSQSGHNTVSWYQQALGQGPQFIFQYYREEENGRGNFPPRFSGLQFPNYSSELNVNALELDDSALYLCASSVEGRVYEQYFGPGTRLTVT.